This T cell receptor (beta chain) was obtained from a study of blood T cell repertoires in COVID-19. Study context: Whether acute or convalescent, the COVID-19 samples came from the United States, Italy and Spain. Sources were T cells, B-cell-depleted T cells, or PBMCs; the material itself was cDNA or gDNA.

Per germline, CDR1 MNHEY and CDR2 SMNVEV (reference sequence). The CDR3 covers 16 residues. V lost 1 base to trimming and J lost 7 bases, with 17 bases between them. Per the original data handling: Estimation of nucleated cell counts relied on the amplification of reference gene primers. Assay used: immunoSEQ multiplex PCR; TCRdb lists only in-frame clones, some missing. That table gives V, J and clone size, and the DNA gave D and trimming. The profile shows about 300,000 clones, about 84% of them singletons. This chain connects TRBV27 to TRBJ2-1, with D perhaps matching TRBD2 (6 bases). Sample: peripheral blood. The source of this sequence is a woman aged 50 to 60 with acute or convalescent COVID-19. In DNA form, the CDR3 reads TGTGCCAGCAGTTTATGGGGGAGGACCCGAAGAAATGAGCAGTTCTTC. Translated, it gives CASSLWGRTRRNEQFF.